The 20 T cell receptor beta chains below come from one sample, sequenced in a study of CD8+ T cells in alopecia areata. The treatment denotes: oral pan-JAK inhibitor, 5-10 mg twice daily. The sequencing template was cDNA reverse transcribed from extracted RNA. TCRdb's copy holds only in-frame clones and misses some; the assay was immunoSEQ multiplex PCR. Here the sample spans about 190,000 clones, 45% to 65% being singletons. Material: CD4+ T cells sorted from blood, obtained at week 4, from a patient treated with tofacitinib. These TCRs come from a human donor with alopecia areata.

The sample holds one count of this clone. V and J are TRBV11-2 and TRBJ2-7; a weak D match, TRBD1 (5 bases). The CDR3 consists of 11 residues. Germline assignment: CDR1 SGHAT and CDR2 FQNNGV. The V end lost 10 bases, the J end lost 7 bases, and 14 bases lay between the germline ends. The CDR3 nucleotides are TGTGCCACCTCAAAAGGGGTAGAGCAGTACTTC. Amino acid sequence: CATSKGVEQYF.

This clone was observed once. The J gene is TRBJ2-6, the V gene TRBV30; D tentatively reads TRBD1 or TRBD2 (6 bases each). Trimming pared 4 bases from V and 2 bases from J, leaving 15 bases between. The CDR3 is 16 residues long. Looked up from germline, CDR1 is GTSNPN and CDR2 is SVGIG (reference sequence). In DNA form, the CDR3 reads TGTGCCTGGATGGTTCGGGGGCTGACTGGGGCCAACGTCCTGACTTTC. This sequence encodes CAWMVRGLTGANVLTF.

The rearrangement uses TRBV13 and TRBJ1-2; the D is unclear. CDR1 and CDR2 (germline): PRHDT, FYEKMQ (reference sequence). This CDR3 spans 11 amino acids. Trimming left V 2 bases short and J 7 bases short, with 5 bases between. The CDR3 sequence: CASSLLGGYTF. The CDR3 bases are TGTGCCAGCAGCTTATTGGGTGGCTACACCTTC.

This sequence joins TRBV30 and TRBJ1-1; D is uncertain. V lost 5 bases and J 4 bases, leaving 14 bases between the germline ends. The V gene's germline CDR1 is GTSNPN and CDR2 SVGIG (reference sequence). The CDR3 loop spans 13 amino acids. CDR3 residues: CAWEQVAGTEAFF. CDR3 DNA: TGTGCCTGGGAGCAGGTGGCCGGCACTGAAGCTTTCTTT.

A single count supports this clone. V gene TRBV6-5 combines with J gene TRBJ2-4, with D hard to call. The V end lost 6 bases, the J end lost 1 base, and 7 bases lay between the germline ends. Germline loops: CDR1 MNHEY, CDR2 SVGAGI. This CDR3 has 13 amino acids. CDR3: CASREGAKNIQYF. The CDR3 DNA follows: TGTGCCAGCAGGGAAGGGGCCAAAAACATTCAGTACTTC.

The V call is TRBV4-3, the J call TRBJ2-5, with 7 bases fitting TRBD2. The germline gives CDR1 LGHNA, CDR2 YSLEER. V shed 1 base, J shed 5 bases, and the junction held 7 bases outside the gene matches. The CDR3 is made up of 15 amino acids. In DNA form, the CDR3 reads TGCGCCAGCAGCCAAGGAGCGGGAAGAGGGGAGACCCAGTACTTC. Residues: CASSQGAGRGETQYF.

CDR3 DNA: TGTGCCAGCAGCCCTCAATCGACAGGGCAGAACGAGCAGTACTTC. Translating it yields CASSPQSTGQNEQYF. V gene TRBV9 combines with J gene TRBJ2-7; 7 bases are a match to TRBD1. This CDR3 comprises 15 residues. Germline V gene lookup returns CDR1 SGDLS and CDR2 YYNGEE. V lost 4 bases, J lost 5 bases, and 12 bases stayed unmatched.

This chain connects TRBV11-2 to TRBJ2-7; D perhaps matches TRBD1 (6 bases). CDR3 length: 13 residues. CDR1 is SGHAT, CDR2 FQNNGV, per germline. The V end lost 8 bases, the J end lost 6 bases, and 17 bases lay between the germline ends. CDR3 region: CASRFGTGSEQYF. As DNA, the CDR3 is TGTGCCAGCCGTTTTGGCACAGGGAGCGAGCAGTACTTC.

The V gene is TRBV5-1, the J gene TRBJ2-2; TRBD1 is a possible D gene (6 bases). The CDR3 runs to 15 residues. Germline V gene data show CDR1 as SGHRS and CDR2 as YFSETQ. Trimming left V 4 bases short and J 0 bases short, with 10 bases between. The CDR3 coding sequence is TGCGCCAGCAGCCCATGGGGGCCGAACACCGGGGAGCTGTTTTTT. Protein sequence: CASSPWGPNTGELFF.

The chain has TRBV4-2 and TRBJ1-4, with 7 bases matching TRBD1. There are 23 residues in the CDR3. Germline-derived CDR1 and CDR2 are LGHNA and YNFKEQ. J gave up 5 bases and V 0 bases, and 27 bases lay outside the gene matches. CDR3 bases: TGTGCCAGCAGCCAAGACTCCTTCGGGACAGCCGACAGATTTCCCTCCGAAAATGAAAAACTGTTTTTT. Translation gives CASSQDSFGTADRFPSENEKLFF.

This clone was observed a single time. The genes are TRBV5-1 and TRBJ2-7; TRBD1 might be the D (6 bases). The CDR3 has 15 residues. In germline, CDR1 is SGHRS, CDR2 YFSETQ. V lost 0 bases and J 0 bases, leaving 10 bases between the germline ends. In DNA, the CDR3 is TGCGCCAGCAGCTTGGAAAACAGGGCCTCCTACGAGCAGTACTTC. This codes for CASSLENRASYEQYF.

In this sample, this clone turned up a few times. The chain links TRBV28 to TRBJ2-5, with 8 bases lining up with TRBD1. Per the germline V gene, CDR1 is MDHEN and CDR2 is SYDVKM. CDR3 length: 12 residues. The V gene end was trimmed by 6 bases and the J gene end by 5 bases; junction bases not matched to a gene: 2. The CDR3 here is CASSGDRETQYF. For the CDR3, the DNA is TGTGCCAGCAGCGGGGACAGGGAGACCCAGTACTTC.

This sequence joins TRBV4-1 and TRBJ2-5; D could derive from TRBD1 or TRBD2 (5 bases each). The CDR3 extends over 14 amino acids. The V gene lost 4 bases and the J gene lost 5 bases, with 14 bases spanning the gap. The germline gives CDR1 MGHRA, CDR2 YSYEKL. The CDR3 nucleotides are TGCGCCAGCAGCCTGTCGGGGCTCGGGGAGACCCAGTACTTC. It codes for CASSLSGLGETQYF.

This clone was seen only once. CDR3: CASSRIGGTGGYTEAFF. Here the CDR3 DNA reads TGTGCCAGCAGTCGTATCGGAGGGACAGGGGGCTACACTGAAGCTTTCTTT. The chain recombines TRBV25-1 with TRBJ1-1, with 12 bases aligning to TRBD1. Germline CDR1 and CDR2: MGHDK and SYGVNS. The CDR3 spans 17 residues. V lost 5 bases to trimming and J lost 3 bases; unmatched junction nucleotides: 10.

This clone was detected a few times. This sequence joins TRBV28 and TRBJ2-6; maybe TRBD2 (6 bases). Trimming pared 4 bases from V and 2 bases from J, leaving 9 bases between. Germline CDR1 reads MDHEN; CDR2 reads SYDVKM. The CDR3 is 15 amino acids. CDR3 protein: CASSSTRTGANVLTF. The CDR3 region has the DNA TGTGCCAGCAGTTCGACTAGGACTGGGGCCAACGTCCTGACTTTC.

The chain's CDR3 is CAWSAGLAGATDTQYF. As DNA, the CDR3 is TGTGCCTGGAGTGCAGGACTAGCGGGAGCCACAGATACGCAGTATTTT. V usage is TRBV30 and J usage is TRBJ2-3; 13 bases fit TRBD2. The CDR3 contains 16 residues. Germline V gene data show CDR1 as GTSNPN and CDR2 as SVGIG (reference sequence). V was pared by 1 base and J by 2 bases, with 3 bases of the junction left unmatched.

The J gene is TRBJ2-7, the V gene TRBV28; TRBD2 agrees at 8 bases. This CDR3 is 12 amino acids long. V trimming: 10 bases; J trimming: 2 bases; junction bases outside the gene matches: 4. Germline CDR1 MDHEN, CDR2 SYDVKM. CDR3 sequence reads: CANRGLAYEQYF. As DNA, the CDR3 is TGTGCCAACCGGGGACTAGCCTACGAGCAGTACTTC.

This clone came up a few times. V is TRBV7-2 and J is TRBJ1-5; D perhaps matches TRBD1 (6 bases). Per the germline V gene, CDR1 is SGHTA and CDR2 is FQGNSA. V lost 2 bases and J 16 bases, leaving 18 bases between the germline ends. The CDR3 consists of 13 residues. CDR3 amino acids: CASSLTHRDTVHF. CDR3 nucleotide sequence: TGTGCCAGCAGCTTAACACACCGGGACACTGTTCATTTT.

This clone came up a few times. The rearrangement uses TRBV20-1 and TRBJ2-1; D is undetermined. The CDR3 loop spans 11 amino acids. Trimming shortened V by 6 bases and J by 12 bases, and 15 bases separated the two germline ends. Germline lookup yields CDR1 DFQATT and CDR2 SNEGSKA (reference sequence). CDR3 bases: TGCAGTGCCAGCGACTCGGCAACGCAGTTCTTC. Translating it yields CSASDSATQFF.

The rearrangement links TRBV29-1 to TRBJ2-7; TRBD2 aligns across 7 bases. The germline CDR1 and CDR2 sequences are SQVTM and ANQGSEA. The CDR3 is 13 residues long. Trimming at V came to 7 bases and at J to 4 bases, leaving 10 bases not matched to a gene. The CDR3 reads CSGRLAPSYEQYF. The DNA for the CDR3 is TGCAGCGGGCGACTAGCACCTTCGTACGAGCAGTACTTC.